These T cell receptor beta chains were read from a single sample in a study of cytomegalovirus exposure and HLA in healthy donors. The table came from immunoSEQ multiplex PCR; TCRdb's copy has only in-frame clones and leaves some out. The sample contains around 180,000 clones, more than 85% of which appear only once. Sequenced: PBMCs. All receptors derive from a woman aged 18-29 years in good health and CMV-seronegative. CDR3s include the opening cysteine and the closing phenylalanine or tryptophan. A D gene is named only where the DNA matches it firmly. The size field is filled for only some rows; it gives once, few, many or a size class.

D gene: -; J gene: TRBJ2-7; clone size: -; V gene: TRBV30; CDR3 protein: CAWAGSYEQYF; CDR3 DNA: TGTGCCTGGGCAGGGTCCTACGAGCAGTACTTC
D gene: -; J gene: TRBJ1-1; clone size: -; V gene: TRBV6-1; CDR3 protein: CASKLTEAFF; CDR3 DNA: TGTGCCAGCAAGCTCACTGAAGCTTTCTTT
D gene: TRBD2; J gene: TRBJ2-7; clone size: few; V gene: TRBV9; CDR3 protein: CASSATAAGGPYEQYF; CDR3 DNA: TGTGCCAGCAGCGCTACCGCAGCGGGAGGACCCTACGAGCAGTACTTC
D gene: -; J gene: TRBJ1-5; clone size: -; V gene: TRBV15; CDR3 protein: CATRKGGGGGSNQPQHF; CDR3 DNA: TGTGCCACCAGAAAAGGCGGGGGGGGCGGTAGCAATCAGCCCCAGCATTTT
D gene: TRBD2; J gene: TRBJ2-7; clone size: -; V gene: TRBV9; CDR3 protein: CASSPRAGGPYEQYF; CDR3 DNA: TGTGCCAGCAGCCCAAGGGCGGGGGGGCCCTACGAGCAGTACTTC
D gene: -; J gene: TRBJ1-1; clone size: -; V gene: TRBV14; CDR3 protein: CASSPFGGAPEAFF; CDR3 DNA: TGTGCCAGCAGCCCATTCGGGGGAGCTCCTGAAGCTTTCTTT
D gene: -; J gene: TRBJ1-1; clone size: few; V gene: TRBV5-1; CDR3 protein: CASSLRSGNTEAFF; CDR3 DNA: TGCGCCAGCAGCTTGCGCAGTGGGAACACTGAAGCTTTCTTT
D gene: -; J gene: TRBJ2-7; clone size: -; V gene: TRBV6-5; CDR3 protein: CASSYGVGSKQAQYF; CDR3 DNA: TGTGCCAGCAGTTACGGAGTCGGTTCCAAACAGGCGCAGTACTTC
D gene: TRBD2; J gene: TRBJ2-5; clone size: -; V gene: TRBV9; CDR3 protein: CASSVEGLAVETQYF; CDR3 DNA: TGTGCCAGCAGCGTAGAGGGACTAGCGGTAGAGACCCAGTACTTC
D gene: -; J gene: TRBJ1-1; clone size: once; V gene: TRBV15; CDR3 protein: CATSRGGLISAFF; CDR3 DNA: TGTGCCACCAGCAGAGGTGGACTTATTTCGGCTTTCTTT
D gene: TRBD2; J gene: TRBJ2-7; clone size: -; V gene: TRBV7-2; CDR3 protein: CASSPERAGGSYEQYF; CDR3 DNA: TGTGCCAGCAGCCCCGAGCGAGCGGGAGGGTCCTACGAGCAGTACTTC
D gene: TRBD1; J gene: TRBJ2-7; clone size: -; V gene: TRBV11-3; CDR3 protein: CASRDRGGGYEQYF; CDR3 DNA: TGTGCCAGCAGGGACAGGGGAGGGGGCTACGAGCAGTACTTC
D gene: TRBD1; J gene: TRBJ1-6; clone size: -; V gene: TRBV5-4; CDR3 protein: CASSSGQGGSPLHF; CDR3 DNA: TGTGCCAGCAGCTCGGGACAGGGAGGTTCACCCCTCCACTTT
D gene: TRBD1; J gene: TRBJ2-7; clone size: -; V gene: TRBV27; CDR3 protein: CASSPSTGGMAEQYF; CDR3 DNA: TGTGCCAGCAGTCCCTCGACAGGGGGGATGGCCGAGCAGTACTTC
D gene: -; J gene: TRBJ2-3; clone size: -; V gene: TRBV7-2; CDR3 protein: CASSFFLTDTQYF; CDR3 DNA: TGTGCCAGCAGCTTTTTCCTCACAGATACGCAGTATTTT
D gene: TRBD1; J gene: TRBJ1-2; clone size: -; V gene: TRBV7-9; CDR3 protein: CASSSGQGGGYGYTF; CDR3 DNA: TGTGCCAGCAGCTCGGGACAGGGGGGTGGCTATGGCTACACCTTC
D gene: -; J gene: TRBJ1-1; clone size: few; V gene: TRBV5-8; CDR3 protein: CASSLAGLTEAFF; CDR3 DNA: TGTGCCAGCAGCTTGGCAGGGCTCACTGAAGCTTTCTTT
D gene: -; J gene: TRBJ1-4; clone size: -; V gene: TRBV7-8; CDR3 protein: CASSSRRGATNEKLFF; CDR3 DNA: TGTGCCAGCAGCTCACGCCGGGGGGCGACTAATGAAAAACTGTTTTTT
D gene: -; J gene: TRBJ1-1; clone size: once; V gene: TRBV5-1; CDR3 protein: CASSPGGLWNTEAFF; CDR3 DNA: TGCGCCAGCAGCCCGGGGGGGCTTTGGAACACTGAAGCTTTCTTT
D gene: -; J gene: TRBJ1-5; clone size: -; V gene: TRBV7-8; CDR3 protein: CASSLDSLNQPQHF; CDR3 DNA: TGTGCCAGCAGCTTAGACAGCTTAAATCAGCCCCAGCATTTT
D gene: -; J gene: TRBJ2-1; clone size: once; V gene: TRBV14; CDR3 protein: CASSLLGEGSNEQFF; CDR3 DNA: TGTGCCAGCAGCCTCCTGGGAGAGGGAAGTAATGAGCAGTTCTTC
D gene: -; J gene: TRBJ1-1; clone size: once; V gene: TRBV28; CDR3 protein: CASSLRVTGYTEAFF; CDR3 DNA: TGTGCCAGCAGTTTAAGGGTAACGGGATACACTGAAGCTTTCTTT
D gene: TRBD1; J gene: TRBJ2-2; clone size: -; V gene: TRBV19; CDR3 protein: CASSIGTVNTGELFF; CDR3 DNA: TGTGCCAGTAGTATTGGGACAGTGAACACCGGGGAGCTGTTTTTT
D gene: -; J gene: TRBJ1-5; clone size: -; V gene: TRBV29-1; CDR3 protein: CSVAQGSGNQPQHF; CDR3 DNA: TGCAGCGTTGCACAGGGTAGTGGCAATCAGCCCCAGCATTTT
D gene: -; J gene: TRBJ1-2; clone size: -; V gene: TRBV7-6; CDR3 protein: CASSTQYSGEGYTF; CDR3 DNA: TGTGCCAGCAGCACACAATACTCAGGGGAGGGCTACACCTTC
D gene: TRBD2; J gene: TRBJ2-2; clone size: -; V gene: TRBV19; CDR3 protein: CASSMVRSSGRAYSTIAGELFF; CDR3 DNA: TGTGCCAGTAGTATGGTCCGCTCTAGCGGGAGGGCCTATTCCACTATAGCCGGGGAGCTGTTTTTT
D gene: TRBD1; J gene: TRBJ1-1; clone size: -; V gene: TRBV28; CDR3 protein: CASSLWGTGSFTEAFF; CDR3 DNA: TGTGCCAGCAGTTTATGGGGGACAGGGAGTTTCACTGAAGCTTTCTTT
D gene: -; J gene: TRBJ2-3; clone size: -; V gene: TRBV5-4; CDR3 protein: CASSERATDTQYF; CDR3 DNA: TGTGCCAGCAGTGAGCGGGCCACAGATACGCAGTATTTT
D gene: TRBD2; J gene: TRBJ2-3; clone size: -; V gene: TRBV6-1; CDR3 protein: CASKGSGGADTQYF; CDR3 DNA: TGTGCCAGCAAGGGTAGCGGGGGGGCAGATACGCAGTATTTT
D gene: TRBD1; J gene: TRBJ2-5; clone size: few; V gene: TRBV4-1; CDR3 protein: CASSQGRGRVETQYF; CDR3 DNA: TGCGCCAGCAGCCAGGGCAGGGGGCGGGTGGAGACCCAGTACTTC
D gene: -; J gene: TRBJ2-7; clone size: -; V gene: TRBV21-1; CDR3 protein: CASSKGPGWDEQYF; CDR3 DNA: TGTGCCAGCAGCAAAGGTCCGGGTTGGGACGAGCAGTACTTC
D gene: -; J gene: TRBJ1-1; clone size: -; V gene: TRBV21-1; CDR3 protein: CASSKATDSKNTEAFF; CDR3 DNA: TGTGCCAGCAGCAAAGCGACAGACAGTAAAAACACTGAAGCTTTCTTT
D gene: TRBD1; J gene: TRBJ1-5; clone size: -; V gene: TRBV5-6; CDR3 protein: CASSLSGQGWNQPQHF; CDR3 DNA: TGTGCCAGCAGCTTGAGTGGACAGGGGTGGAATCAGCCCCAGCATTTT
D gene: TRBD1; J gene: TRBJ2-7; clone size: -; V gene: TRBV27; CDR3 protein: CASSPSGTASLEQYF; CDR3 DNA: TGTGCCAGCAGTCCATCCGGGACAGCCTCACTCGAGCAGTACTTC
D gene: TRBD1; J gene: TRBJ2-3; clone size: -; V gene: TRBV5-4; CDR3 protein: CASSLPGQGANTDMQYF; CDR3 DNA: TGTGCCAGCAGTTTACCGGGACAGGGGGCTAACACAGATATGCAGTATTTT
D gene: TRBD1; J gene: TRBJ2-7; clone size: -; V gene: TRBV11-2; CDR3 protein: CASSSGTGIPYEQYF; CDR3 DNA: TGTGCCAGCAGCTCCGGGACAGGGATCCCTTACGAGCAGTACTTC
D gene: -; J gene: TRBJ1-2; clone size: -; V gene: TRBV30; CDR3 protein: CARARDSNYGYTF; CDR3 DNA: TGTGCCCGGGCCCGGGACTCTAACTATGGCTACACCTTC
D gene: -; J gene: TRBJ2-1; clone size: -; V gene: TRBV4-2; CDR3 protein: CASSQHDNEQFF; CDR3 DNA: TGTGCCAGCAGCCAACATGACAATGAGCAGTTCTTC
D gene: -; J gene: TRBJ1-2; clone size: -; V gene: TRBV18; CDR3 protein: CASSPRQGTDYGYTF; CDR3 DNA: TGTGCCAGCTCACCGAGGCAGGGAACTGACTATGGCTACACCTTC
D gene: TRBD2; J gene: TRBJ2-1; clone size: -; V gene: TRBV9; CDR3 protein: CAGGSGRRVNEQFF; CDR3 DNA: TGTGCCGGCGGAAGCGGGAGGAGGGTCAATGAGCAGTTCTTC
D gene: TRBD1; J gene: TRBJ2-7; clone size: -; V gene: TRBV4-1; CDR3 protein: CASSQGDRASYEQYF; CDR3 DNA: TGCGCCAGCAGCCAAGGGGACAGGGCCTCCTACGAGCAGTACTTC
D gene: TRBD1; J gene: TRBJ2-7; clone size: -; V gene: TRBV28; CDR3 protein: CASSPIPGTGTYEQYF; CDR3 DNA: TGTGCCAGCAGTCCTATCCCCGGGACAGGGACCTACGAGCAGTACTTC
D gene: -; J gene: TRBJ1-2; clone size: -; V gene: TRBV29-1; CDR3 protein: CSVRATDGYTF; CDR3 DNA: TGCAGCGTTCGCGCGACAGATGGCTACACCTTC
D gene: TRBD1; J gene: TRBJ1-1; clone size: -; V gene: TRBV12-5; CDR3 protein: CASLDPHNRGRSMNTEAFF; CDR3 DNA: TGTGCTAGCCTGGATCCCCATAACAGGGGGCGGTCCATGAACACTGAAGCTTTCTTT
D gene: -; J gene: TRBJ1-1; clone size: -; V gene: TRBV9; CDR3 protein: CASSPRAQGKTEAFF; CDR3 DNA: TGTGCCAGCAGCCCGCGTGCACAGGGTAAAACTGAAGCTTTCTTT
D gene: -; J gene: TRBJ2-7; clone size: -; V gene: TRBV7-7; CDR3 protein: CASSLIGRGDGYEQYF; CDR3 DNA: TGTGCTAGCAGCTTAATTGGCAGGGGGGACGGCTACGAGCAGTACTTC
D gene: -; J gene: TRBJ2-2; clone size: -; V gene: TRBV30; CDR3 protein: CAWSVSVTIYTGELFF; CDR3 DNA: TGTGCCTGGAGTGTATCTGTGACTATATACACCGGGGAGCTGTTTTTT
D gene: -; J gene: TRBJ2-2; clone size: -; V gene: TRBV11-3; CDR3 protein: CASSLARNTGELFF; CDR3 DNA: TGTGCCAGCAGCTTAGCCCGTAACACCGGGGAGCTGTTTTTT